This T cell receptor (beta chain) was sequenced for a study of T cells after yellow fever vaccination. Across the whole study: It was SMART-Seq v4 Ultra Low Input that prepared the fractions with low cell numbers. Study-wide results and caveats: CD4 and CD8 compartments shared a small share of clonotypes, likely from convergent recombination. Abundant bulk-population clonotypes could contaminate the FACS-sorted repertoires.

Trimming shortened V by 4 bases and J by 1 base, and 19 bases separated the two germline ends. This CDR3 region has 16 residues. Germline V CDR1 and CDR2: DFQATT, SNEGSKA (reference sequence). Universal primer sites and UMIs were introduced during 5'RACE template-switching synthesis of TCR cDNA. From the 5' RACE reads, TCRdb called clonotypes with MiXCR, one entry per CDR3 protein. The sample holds under 300,000 distinct CDR3 sequences, over 10% seen once. On this clonotype: Antigen specificity is unknown.

This specimen consisted of CD4+ T cells sorted from PBMCs, obtained 45 days after the yellow fever booster vaccination. The V and J genes are TRBV20-1 and TRBJ2-5; D might be TRBD2 (6 bases). This clonotype originated in a man between 25 and 39 years old who received the YFV17D yellow fever vaccine. CDR3 bases: TGCAGTGCTACGGTCCGGCGCGGGAAATCCCAAGAGACCCAGTACTTC. This encodes CSATVRRGKSQETQYF.